The T cell receptor (beta chain) described here comes from a study of blood T cell repertoires in COVID-19. Study-wide background: There were acute and convalescent COVID-19 samples, and they came from the United States, Italy and Spain. Sample material is recorded as cDNA or gDNA derived from T cells, B-cell-depleted T cells, or PBMCs.

V shed 3 bases and J 5 bases; nucleotides not matched to a gene: 2. CDR1 is LNHDA and CDR2 is SQIVND in the germline V gene (reference sequence). This CDR3 spans 13 amino acids. Methods used by the authors: Reference gene primer amplification in the assay estimated nucleated cell counts. Produced via immunoSEQ multiplex PCR; TCRdb's table is partial and in-frame only. That table supplies the V and J calls and clone size; D and trimming were determined from the DNA. The table shows some 490,000 clones, with approximately 85% occurring only once. Sequenced sample: peripheral blood. The clonotype was recovered from a human donor in a cohort sampled during active COVID-19. The rearrangement links TRBV19 to TRBJ2-5, with 8 bases aligning to TRBD1. The CDR3 here is CASSINRGETQYF. The CDR3 coding sequence is TGTGCCAGTAGTATCAACAGGGGGGAGACCCAGTACTTC.